Listed here are 10 T cell receptor beta chains from one sample, sequenced in a study of human T cells and chemical hapten exposure. Time point noted: patch test 2, 6 weeks after DPC sensitization. The treatment is: therapeutic diphenylcyclopropenone sensitization with weekly scalp DPC. TCRdb reprocessed the RACE reads via MiXCR and lists one record per CDR3 protein. This table has 360,000 or so distinct CDR3 sequences, just under 6.5% appearing once. The specimen comprised whole blood, sampled in connection with sensitization to the hapten diphenylcyclopropenone (DPC). These receptors all come from a woman aged 18-29 years with alopecia areata. Some clones in this sample may be carry-over from other donors' samples.

This clonotype occurred many times. The DNA of the CDR3 is TGTGCCAGCAGCGACAATCCAAGGCAGGGACCGTACGAGCAGTACTTC. It is translated as CASSDNPRQGPYEQYF. This chain joins TRBV9 and TRBJ2-7, with D perhaps given as TRBD1 or TRBD2 (5 bases each). Germline assignment: CDR1 SGDLS and CDR2 YYNGEE. This CDR3 contains 16 residues. Trimming took 3 bases from V and 4 from J, leaving 20 bases between them.

This clonotype was observed at least ten times. CDR3 nucleotide sequence: TGTGCCAGCAGTTCGCTAGCGGGGGAAACCGGGGAGCTGTTTTTT. Its translation: CASSSLAGETGELFF. This chain links TRBV6-5 with TRBJ2-2; 10 bases are shared with TRBD2. The junction had 4 bases not matched to a gene; V was cut back by 4 bases and J by 5 bases. This CDR3 is 15 amino acids long. Germline V CDR1 and CDR2: MNHEY, SVGAGI.

V gene TRBV6-2 or TRBV6-3 combines with J gene TRBJ2-1; 8 positions agree with TRBD2. Germline V gene sequence: CDR1 MNHEY, CDR2 SVGEGT. Trimming took 6 bases from V and 2 from J; bases not matched to a gene: 9. The CDR3 length is 16 residues. DNA for the CDR3: TGTGCCAGCAGCCCCTATAGCGGGGCGACCTACAATGAGCAGTTCTTC. Translation gives CASSPYSGATYNEQFF.

The sample holds a few counts of this clonotype. The chain carries TRBV7-8 and TRBJ2-3, with a tentative D call TRBD2 (5 bases). Germline CDR1 is SGHVS and CDR2 is FQNEAQ. The CDR3 has 16 residues. The V gene lost 5 bases and the J gene lost 2 bases, with 17 bases spanning the gap. The CDR3 is CASSPTPGMITDTQYF. Written as DNA, the CDR3 is TGTGCCAGCAGCCCCACCCCCGGGATGATCACAGATACGCAGTATTTT.

As concerns this clonotype: The limits of the CDR3 on the DNA are not certain, so only TCRdb's listed CDR3 is given. The genes are TRBV12-5 and TRBJ2-1; no check of the table's D call, TRBD1, against the DNA was made. Per germline, CDR1 LGHNT and CDR2 FRNRAP. Both ends counted, the CDR3 spans 14 residues. CDR3 sequence reads: CASGSGQGHNEQFF.

Ten or more counts support this clonotype. The chain carries TRBV7-8 and TRBJ1-1, with 9 nucleotides matching TRBD1. The CDR3 has 16 amino acids. Germline loops: CDR1 SGHVS, CDR2 FQNEAQ. The V and J ends lost 5 bases and 1 base, in that order; junction bases with no gene match: 8. CDR3 amino acids: CASSTQGAVTNTEAFF. DNA of the CDR3: TGTGCCAGCAGCACACAGGGGGCCGTAACGAACACTGAAGCTTTCTTT. Based on the CDR3 plus reference TRBV7-8 and TRBJ1-1, the full variable domain is GAGVSQSPRYKVAKRGQDVALRCDPISGHVSLFWYQQALGQGPEFLTYFQNEAQLDKSGLPSDRFFAERPEGSVSTLKIQRTQQEDSAVYLCASSTQGAVTNTEAFFGQGTRLTVV.

A few counts support this clonotype. The chain carries TRBV4-3 and TRBJ1-2, with 8 bases aligning to TRBD1. Germline V gives CDR1 LGHNA, CDR2 YSLEER. The CDR3 totals 18 residues. V was pared by 5 bases and J by 2 bases, with 16 bases of the junction left unmatched. This chain's CDR3 is CASSYSGTGYRGNYGYTF. DNA of the CDR3: TGCGCCAGCAGCTATTCCGGGACAGGCTACCGCGGGAACTATGGCTACACCTTC.

This chain uses TRBV18 with TRBJ2-7; 7 nucleotides match TRBD2. V trimming: 4 bases; J trimming: 1 base; junction bases outside the gene matches: 4. CDR3 size: 14 residues. CDR1 KGHSH and CDR2 LQKENI come from the germline V gene. Written as DNA, the CDR3 is TGTGCCAGCTCACGGAGCGGGGTGTCCTACGAGCAGTACTTC. Protein sequence: CASSRSGVSYEQYF.

There are many counts of this clonotype. The rearrangement links TRBV27 to TRBJ2-5; TRBD1 aligns across 10 bases. V was clipped by 5 bases and J by 2 bases; unmatched bases: 5. This CDR3 spans 15 amino acids. Germline values: CDR1 MNHEY, CDR2 SMNVEV (reference sequence). The CDR3 nucleotides are TGTGCCAGCAGTCCTGGGACAGGGGTGCAAGAGACCCAGTACTTC. It yields the protein CASSPGTGVQETQYF.

The chain has TRBV12-5 and TRBJ1-1; tentatively, D is TRBD1 (5 bases). Germline-derived CDR1 and CDR2 are LGHNT and FRNRAP. The CDR3 contains 12 residues. Trimming shortened V by 6 bases and J by 1 base, and 6 bases separated the two germline ends. CDR3 in amino acids: CASGGPNTEAFF. In DNA form, the CDR3 reads TGTGCTAGTGGGGGGCCGAACACTGAAGCTTTCTTT.